This T cell receptor beta chain came from a study of prognosis after radiotherapy for stage I lung cancer. As for the study in general: After radiotherapy, around 15 showed no significant progression while a few developed distant metastases (median approximately seven months).

Researchers used two-round multiplex PCR to amplify TCR beta CDR3 starting from genomic DNA. The authors ran first-round PCR with primers specific to each TRBV and TRBJ gene. TCRdb used MiXCR to reprocess the multiplex PCR reads, holding one entry per CDR3 protein. Of around 30,000 distinct CDR3 sequences in the sample, around 30% are singletons; the top ten hold roughly 29%. V dropped 5 bases and J dropped 4 bases, with 17 bases sitting between them. CDR3 length: 15 residues. Per the germline V gene, CDR1 is SGHTA and CDR2 is FQGTGA. This clonotype originated in a donor aged 50 or older with non-small cell lung cancer. Sequenced here: PBMCs, sampled before or after stereotactic body radiation therapy (not recorded which). The chain has TRBV7-3 and TRBJ1-1, with D possibly being TRBD1 (6 bases). The CDR3 DNA sequence: TGTGCCAGCAGCCCAACCTTACAGGGAGGCACTGAAGCTTTCTTT. Translation gives CASSPTLQGGTEAFF.